This T cell receptor (beta chain) was documented in a study of cytomegalovirus exposure and HLA in healthy donors. CDR1 is SGHTA and CDR2 is FQGNSA in the germline V gene. CDR3 size: 17 residues. V trimming: 1 base; J trimming: 0 bases; junction bases outside the gene matches: 8. Researchers ran the PCR with 60 Vbeta and 13 Jbeta primers. TCRdb keeps only in-frame clones here, not all; method: immunoSEQ multiplex PCR. This table holds over 150,000 clones, approximately 83% found once. The sequenced sample was PBMCs. The TCR sequence derives from a boy aged 2 to 10 in good health and CMV-seronegative. The genes are TRBV7-2 and TRBJ2-5; the match to TRBD2 covers 7 bases. This CDR3 is CASSLVGGGTYQETQYF. Written as DNA, the CDR3 is TGTGCCAGCAGCTTAGTAGGCGGGGGAACGTACCAAGAGACCCAGTACTTC.